This paragraph reports one TCR beta chain. No cognate antigen has been identified for it. Per-base quality was not reported, and no clone a single base away is much larger than it. The data stem from a study of response to subunit inactivated influenza vaccine listed by TCRdb under 2018. As for the study more broadly: The study used deep quantitative T cell receptor repertoire profiling to track responses to a trivalent subunit inactivated influenza vaccine. Study-wide conclusions, independent of this receptor: According to the authors, only a limited number of new T cells may be recruited by each seasonal influenza vaccination.

The junction shows trimming of 1 base on V and 0 bases on J, plus 10 bases between the germline ends. The CDR3 has 16 amino acids, counting the end cysteine and phenylalanine. Solely the CDR3 DNA is kept, with 48 bases framed from the first base. In the germline V gene, CDR1 corresponds to LGHNA and CDR2 to YSLEER. The library was obtained by RT-PCR. The instrument was an Illumina HiSeq 2500. TCRdb ran its own pipeline on the public reads, namely fastp trimming at Q25 and MiXCR clone calling, and kept in-frame beta chains. Under each unique CDR3 protein, matching rows form one entry showing the most common genes and DNA. Recorded for this sample are 650,000 to 800,000 distinct CDR3 sequences; approximately 15% of them occurred a single time. The ten top clones hold around 7.3% of the sample.

The sample in question was PBMCs from blood, obtained approximately 15 days before vaccination. The chain is made from TRBV4-3 and TRBJ1-3; the D gene is perhaps TRBD1, on 5 matching bases. The receptor was isolated from a middle-aged man who received an inactivated influenza vaccine. Donor details come from another sample of the same person, matched by shared clones. At the DNA level, the sequence is TGCGCCAGCAGCCAAGGGGCAGGGAGCTCTGGAAACACCATATATTTT. Its protein reads: CASSQGAGSSGNTIYF.